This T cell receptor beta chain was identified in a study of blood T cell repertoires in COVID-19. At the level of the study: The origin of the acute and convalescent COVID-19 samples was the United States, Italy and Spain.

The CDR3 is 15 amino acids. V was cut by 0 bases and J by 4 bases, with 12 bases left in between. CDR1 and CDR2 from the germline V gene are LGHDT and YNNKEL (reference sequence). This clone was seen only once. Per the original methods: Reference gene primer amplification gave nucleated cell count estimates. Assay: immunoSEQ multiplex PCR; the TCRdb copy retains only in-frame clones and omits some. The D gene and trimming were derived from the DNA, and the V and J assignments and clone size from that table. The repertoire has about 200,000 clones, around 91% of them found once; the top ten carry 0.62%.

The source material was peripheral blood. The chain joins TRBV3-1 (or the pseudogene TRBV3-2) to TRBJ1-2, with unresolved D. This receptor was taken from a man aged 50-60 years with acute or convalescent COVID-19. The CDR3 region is CASSQDLTEAYGYTF. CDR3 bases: TGTGCCAGCAGCCAAGATCTGACGGAGGCCTATGGCTACACCTTC.